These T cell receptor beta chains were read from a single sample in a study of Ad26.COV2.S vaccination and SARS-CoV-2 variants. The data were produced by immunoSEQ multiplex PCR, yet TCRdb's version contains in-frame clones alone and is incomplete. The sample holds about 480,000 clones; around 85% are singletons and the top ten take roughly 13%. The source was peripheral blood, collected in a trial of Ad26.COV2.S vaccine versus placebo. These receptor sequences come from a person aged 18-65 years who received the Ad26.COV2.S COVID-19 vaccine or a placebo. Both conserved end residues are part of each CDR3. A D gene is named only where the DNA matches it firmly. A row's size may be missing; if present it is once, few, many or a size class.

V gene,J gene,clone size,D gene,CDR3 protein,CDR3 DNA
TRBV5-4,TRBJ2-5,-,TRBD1,CASSSRDREETQYF,TGTGCCAGCAGCTCGAGGGACAGGGAAGAGACCCAGTACTTC
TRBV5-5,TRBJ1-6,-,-,CASRDAGEAYNSPLHF,TGTGCCAGCAGAGATGCGGGGGAGGCTTATAATTCACCCCTCCACTTT
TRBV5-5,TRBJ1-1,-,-,CASSLVSLRTGTPEAFF,TGTGCCAGCAGCTTGGTCTCCCTCAGAACAGGGACCCCTGAAGCTTTCTTT
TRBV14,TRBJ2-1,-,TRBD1,CASSQDFGQGYNEQFF,TGTGCCAGCAGCCAAGATTTTGGACAGGGTTACAATGAGCAGTTCTTC
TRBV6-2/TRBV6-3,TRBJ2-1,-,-,CASSLFGGSSYNEQFF,TGTGCCAGCAGTTTGTTCGGGGGTAGCTCCTACAATGAGCAGTTCTTC
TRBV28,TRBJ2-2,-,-,CATEGGELFF,TGCGCAACAGAGGGGGGGGAGCTGTTTTTT
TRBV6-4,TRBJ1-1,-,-,CASSDERGEAFF,TGTGCCAGCAGTGACGAGCGGGGAGAAGCTTTCTTT
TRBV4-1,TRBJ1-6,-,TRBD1,CASSWTGSSYNSPLHF,TGCGCCAGCAGTTGGACAGGGAGCTCCTATAATTCACCCCTCCACTTT
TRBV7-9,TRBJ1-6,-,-,CASHALGPNSPLHF,TGTGCCAGCCACGCCTTGGGACCTAATTCACCCCTCCACTTT
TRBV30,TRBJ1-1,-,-,CAWSKVREAFF,TGTGCCTGGAGTAAAGTGCGTGAAGCTTTCTTT
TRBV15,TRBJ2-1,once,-,CATSRGRANEQFF,TGTGCCACCAGCAGAGGAAGGGCTAATGAGCAGTTCTTC
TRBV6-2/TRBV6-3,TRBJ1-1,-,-,CASSTDRITEAFF,TGTGCCAGCAGTACCGACAGGATAACTGAAGCTTTCTTT
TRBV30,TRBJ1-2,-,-,CAWSVQGYGYTF,TGTGCCTGGAGTGTACAAGGGTATGGCTACACCTTC
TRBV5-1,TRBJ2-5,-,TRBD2,CASSPNTSGQETQYF,TGCGCCAGCAGCCCCAATACTAGCGGCCAAGAGACCCAGTACTTC
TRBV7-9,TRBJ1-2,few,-,CASSLGRIPTYGYTF,TGTGCCAGCAGCTTAGGCCGCATCCCCACTTATGGCTACACCTTC
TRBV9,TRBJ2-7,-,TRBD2,CASSVAAGGSLYEQYF,TGTGCCAGCAGCGTAGCAGCGGGAGGTTCTCTCTACGAGCAGTACTTC
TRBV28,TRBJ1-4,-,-,CASSDDVKLFF,TGTGCCAGCAGCGATGACGTAAAACTGTTTTTT
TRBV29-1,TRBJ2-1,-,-,CSVELWALGEQFF,TGCAGCGTTGAACTTTGGGCCTTGGGTGAGCAGTTCTTC
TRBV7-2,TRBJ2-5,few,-,CASSLGTLKETQYF,TGTGCCAGCAGTCTGGGGACTTTAAAAGAGACCCAGTACTTC
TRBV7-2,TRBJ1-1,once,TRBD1,CASSLRDSLNTEAFF,TGTGCCAGCAGCCTACGGGACAGCTTGAACACTGAAGCTTTCTTT
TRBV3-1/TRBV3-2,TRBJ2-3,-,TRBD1,CASSQDLSGTGLYF,TGTGCCAGCAGCCAAGATCTTAGTGGGACAGGTCTGTATTTT
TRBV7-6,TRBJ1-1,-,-,CASSYVMNTEAFF,TGTGCCAGCAGCTATGTCATGAACACTGAAGCTTTCTTT
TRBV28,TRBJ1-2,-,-,CASSRVLPQGYTF,TGTGCCAGCAGTCGGGTCCTTCCCCAGGGCTACACCTTC
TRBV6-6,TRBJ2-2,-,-,CASIRVEGDTGELFF,TGTGCCAGCATCCGTGTCGAGGGAGACACCGGGGAGCTGTTTTTT
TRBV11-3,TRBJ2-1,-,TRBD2,CASSPPGLAGVREQFF,TGTGCCAGCAGCCCTCCGGGACTAGCGGGAGTGCGTGAGCAGTTCTTC
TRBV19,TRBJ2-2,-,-,CASSPTGSTVTGELFF,TGTGCCAGTAGTCCCACAGGGAGCACTGTCACCGGGGAGCTGTTTTTT
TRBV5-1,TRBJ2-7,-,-,CASSFRYEQYF,TGCGCCAGCAGCTTCCGCTACGAGCAGTACTTC
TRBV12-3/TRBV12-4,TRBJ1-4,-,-,CASSGAGEKLFF,TGTGCCAGCAGTGGGGCGGGCGAAAAACTGTTTTTT
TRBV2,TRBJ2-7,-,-,CASSEGGRRYNEQYF,TGTGCCAGCAGTGAAGGCGGACGTAGGTATAACGAGCAGTACTTC
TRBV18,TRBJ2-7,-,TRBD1,CASSPRAGQGFVGYEQYF,TGTGCCAGCTCACCACGGGCGGGACAGGGGTTCGTCGGCTACGAGCAGTACTTC
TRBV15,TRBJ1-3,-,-,CATSRVGGAFGGNTIYF,TGTGCCACCAGCAGAGTCGGGGGCGCATTCGGCGGGAACACCATATATTTT
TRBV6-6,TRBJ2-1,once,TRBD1,CASRGTESREQFF,TGTGCCAGCAGAGGGACAGAATCTCGGGAGCAGTTCTTC
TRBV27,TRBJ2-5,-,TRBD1,CASTSGTGGSQETQYF,TGTGCCAGCACTAGTGGGACAGGGGGGTCCCAAGAGACCCAGTACTTC
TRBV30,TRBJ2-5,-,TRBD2,CAWRETGTSGWYQETQYF,TGTGCCTGGAGAGAAACCGGGACTAGCGGTTGGTACCAAGAGACCCAGTACTTC
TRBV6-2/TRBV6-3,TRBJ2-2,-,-,CASSYTERVTGELFF,TGTGCCAGCAGTTACACGGAGAGGGTCACCGGGGAGCTGTTTTTT
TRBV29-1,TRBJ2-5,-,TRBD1,CSVAPSGGMQETQYF,TGCAGCGTTGCTCCGTCAGGGGGAATGCAAGAGACCCAGTACTTC
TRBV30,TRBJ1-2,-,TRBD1,CAWSDRDNYGYTF,TGTGCCTGGAGCGACAGGGATAACTATGGCTACACCTTC
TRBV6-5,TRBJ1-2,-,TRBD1,CASRQGGRGYGYTF,TGTGCCAGCAGGCAGGGGGGTCGCGGATATGGCTACACCTTC
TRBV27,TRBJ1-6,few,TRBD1,CASSLAGQGTMLANSPLHF,TGTGCCAGCAGTTTAGCGGGACAGGGGACAATGTTGGCTAATTCACCCCTCCACTTT
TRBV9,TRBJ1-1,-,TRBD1,CASSVGQGHAAFF,TGTGCCAGCAGCGTTGGACAGGGGCATGCAGCTTTCTTT
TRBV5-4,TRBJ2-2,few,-,CASSPRLALTGELFF,TGTGCCAGCAGCCCTAGGCTAGCGCTTACCGGGGAGCTGTTTTTT
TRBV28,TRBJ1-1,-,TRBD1,CASSLQGMGTEAFF,TGTGCCAGCTCCTTACAGGGGATGGGCACTGAAGCTTTCTTT
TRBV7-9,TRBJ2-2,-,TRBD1,CASSLGTGGLNTGELFF,TGTGCCAGCAGCTTGGGGACAGGGGGCTTGAACACCGGGGAGCTGTTTTTT
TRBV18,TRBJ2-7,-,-,CASSLGRAYEQYF,TGTGCCAGCTCCCTGGGCAGAGCCTACGAGCAGTACTTC
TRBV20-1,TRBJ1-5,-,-,CSASQGQSNQPQHF,TGCAGTGCTAGTCAGGGCCAAAGCAATCAGCCCCAGCATTTT
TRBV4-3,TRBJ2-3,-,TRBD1,CASSQGRTGGTDTQYF,TGCGCCAGCAGCCAAGGGAGGACAGGGGGCACAGATACGCAGTATTTT
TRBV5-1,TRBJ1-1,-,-,CASSISAGVGTEAFF,TGCGCCAGCTCGATCTCGGCCGGGGTAGGCACTGAAGCTTTCTTT
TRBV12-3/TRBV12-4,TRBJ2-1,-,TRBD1,CASSPDREDEQFF,TGTGCCAGCAGCCCAGACAGGGAAGATGAGCAGTTCTTC
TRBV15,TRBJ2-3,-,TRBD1,CATSRERTGITDTQYF,TGTGCCACCAGCAGGGAAAGGACAGGGATCACAGATACGCAGTATTTT
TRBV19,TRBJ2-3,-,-,CASSPSALSRADTQYF,TGTGCCAGTAGTCCATCGGCCCTATCAAGGGCAGATACGCAGTATTTT
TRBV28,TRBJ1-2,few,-,CASESSLYGYTF,TGTGCCAGCGAAAGCAGCCTCTATGGCTACACCTTC
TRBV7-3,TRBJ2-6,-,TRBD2,CASSLRASGRGSGANVLTF,TGTGCCAGCAGCTTACGGGCTAGCGGGAGGGGCTCTGGGGCCAACGTCCTGACTTTC
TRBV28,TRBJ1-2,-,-,CASSLWDTNYGYTF,TGTGCCAGCAGTCTATGGGACACGAACTATGGCTACACCTTC
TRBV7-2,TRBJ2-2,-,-,CASSTLRVPGELFF,TGTGCCAGCAGCACCCTAAGGGTGCCCGGGGAGCTGTTTTTT
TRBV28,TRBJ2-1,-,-,CASSLTTYNEQFF,TGTGCCAGCAGTTTAACTACCTACAATGAGCAGTTCTTC
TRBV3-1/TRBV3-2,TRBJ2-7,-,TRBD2,CASSQDVAGGLEQYF,TGTGCCAGCAGCCAAGATGTGGCGGGAGGACTCGAGCAGTACTTC
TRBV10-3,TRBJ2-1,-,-,CATARADTVYNEQFF,TGTGCCACCGCTCGAGCGGATACGGTTTACAATGAGCAGTTCTTC